This T cell receptor (beta chain) was identified in a study of T-cell reconstitution after alpha-beta-depleted transplantation in children. As to this clonotype: What it binds is unknown.

Findings and limits, study-wide: High day-60 TCRbeta diversity in some patients came from surviving recipient T cells and thymic progenitors. It was reported that alpha-beta T cells came from several hundred expanded graft clones (about two months after transplant).

Unique molecular identifiers were built into the TCRbeta library. TCRdb independently ran MiXCR on the PCR reads; one entry per CDR3 protein. The sample contains some 81,000 distinct CDR3 sequences, roughly an eighth of which appear only once. In germline, CDR1 is MNHEY, CDR2 SVGAGI. The CDR3 has 14 amino acids. V dropped 2 bases and J dropped 5; count of bases not matched to a gene: 6. Sequencing was performed on PBMCs, mostly from graft donor cells, taken 180 days after TCRalphabeta/CD19-depleted stem cell transplant. This chain links TRBV6-5 with TRBJ2-7, with TRBD1 matching over 7 bases. The clonotype comes from a male patient aged 2 to 10 who had a stem cell transplant for acute lymphoblastic leukemia, so the T cells may come from the graft donor. In nucleotides, the CDR3 is TGTGCCAGCAGTTACAGGGGGCTGACGAACGAGCAGTACTTC. It encodes CASSYRGLTNEQYF.